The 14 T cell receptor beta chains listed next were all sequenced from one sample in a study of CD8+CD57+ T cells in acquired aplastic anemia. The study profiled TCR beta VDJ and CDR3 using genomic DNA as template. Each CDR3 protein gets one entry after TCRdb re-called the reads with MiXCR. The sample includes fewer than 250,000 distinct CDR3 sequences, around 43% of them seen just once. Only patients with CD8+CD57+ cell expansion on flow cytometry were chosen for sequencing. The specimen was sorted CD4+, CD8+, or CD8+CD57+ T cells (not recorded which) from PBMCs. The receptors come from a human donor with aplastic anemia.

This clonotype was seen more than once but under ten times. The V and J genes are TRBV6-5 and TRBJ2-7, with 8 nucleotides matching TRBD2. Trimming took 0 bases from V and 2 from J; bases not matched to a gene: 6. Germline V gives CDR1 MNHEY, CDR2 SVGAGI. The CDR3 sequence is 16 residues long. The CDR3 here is CASSYSFAGGTYEQYF. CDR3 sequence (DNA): TGTGCCAGCAGTTACTCGTTTGCGGGGGGAACCTACGAGCAGTACTTC.

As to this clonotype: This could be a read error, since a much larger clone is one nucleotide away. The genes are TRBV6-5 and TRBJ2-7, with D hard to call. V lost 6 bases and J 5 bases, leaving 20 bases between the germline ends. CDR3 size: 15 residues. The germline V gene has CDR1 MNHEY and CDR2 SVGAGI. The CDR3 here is CASRSETESFHEQYF. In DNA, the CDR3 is TGTGCCAGCAGGTCAGAGACCGAATCGTTCCACGAGCAGTACTTC.

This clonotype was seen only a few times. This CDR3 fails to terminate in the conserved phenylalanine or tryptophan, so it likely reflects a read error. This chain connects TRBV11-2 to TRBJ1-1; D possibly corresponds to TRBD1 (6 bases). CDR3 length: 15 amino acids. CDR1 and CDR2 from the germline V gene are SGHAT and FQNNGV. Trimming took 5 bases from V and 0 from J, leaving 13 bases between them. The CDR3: CASSPLQGMNTEAFY. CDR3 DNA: TGTGCCAGCAGCCCCTTACAGGGAATGAACACTGAAGCTTTCTAT.

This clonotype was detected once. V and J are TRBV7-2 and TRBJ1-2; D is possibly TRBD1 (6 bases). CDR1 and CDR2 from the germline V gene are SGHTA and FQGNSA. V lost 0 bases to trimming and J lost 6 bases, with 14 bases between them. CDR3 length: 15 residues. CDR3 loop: CASSLAWTVYNGYTF. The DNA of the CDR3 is TGTGCCAGCAGCTTAGCCTGGACAGTCTACAATGGCTACACCTTC. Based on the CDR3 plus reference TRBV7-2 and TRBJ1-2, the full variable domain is GAGVSQSPSNKVTEKGKDVELRCDPISGHTALYWYRQSLGQGLEFLIYFQGNSAPDKSGLPSDRFSAERTGGSVSTLTIQRTQQEDSAVYLCASSLAWTVYNGYTFGSGTRLTVV.

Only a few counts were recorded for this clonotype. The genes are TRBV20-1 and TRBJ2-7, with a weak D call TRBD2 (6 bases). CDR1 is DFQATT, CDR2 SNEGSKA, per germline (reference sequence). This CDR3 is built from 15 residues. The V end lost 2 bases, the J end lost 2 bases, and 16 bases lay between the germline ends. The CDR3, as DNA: TGCAGTGCTAGAAGACCGGGACTCGACCCCTACGAGCAGTACTTC. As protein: CSARRPGLDPYEQYF.

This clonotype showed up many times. The CDR3 bases are TGTGCCAGCAGCCAAGAAAGGAAGACTAATGAAAAACTGTTTTTT. Amino acid sequence: CASSQERKTNEKLFF. The chain recombines TRBV4-2 with TRBJ1-4; D not certain. Germline lookup yields CDR1 LGHNA and CDR2 YNFKEQ. The CDR3 consists of 15 residues. With 0 bases removed from V and 2 bases from J, the gap between germline ends came to 7 bases.

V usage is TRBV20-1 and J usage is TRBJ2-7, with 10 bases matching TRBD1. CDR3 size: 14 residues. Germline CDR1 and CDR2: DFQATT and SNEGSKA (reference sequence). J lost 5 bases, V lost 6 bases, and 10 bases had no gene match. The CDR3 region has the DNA TGCAGTGCCTCCCTAGGACAGGGGGGTAACGAGCAGTACTTC. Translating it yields CSASLGQGGNEQYF.

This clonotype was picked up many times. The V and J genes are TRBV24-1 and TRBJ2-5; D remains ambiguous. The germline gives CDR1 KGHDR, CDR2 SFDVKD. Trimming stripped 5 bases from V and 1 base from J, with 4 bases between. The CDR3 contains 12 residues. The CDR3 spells CATSVAQETQYF. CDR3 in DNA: TGTGCCACCAGTGTGGCCCAAGAGACCCAGTACTTC.

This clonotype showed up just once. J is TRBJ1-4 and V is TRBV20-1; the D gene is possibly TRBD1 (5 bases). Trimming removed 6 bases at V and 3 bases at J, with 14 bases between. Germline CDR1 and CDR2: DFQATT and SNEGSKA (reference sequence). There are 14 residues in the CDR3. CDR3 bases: TGCAGTGCGAGTGGGCCGGGGGCTAATGAAAAACTGTTTTTT. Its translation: CSASGPGANEKLFF.

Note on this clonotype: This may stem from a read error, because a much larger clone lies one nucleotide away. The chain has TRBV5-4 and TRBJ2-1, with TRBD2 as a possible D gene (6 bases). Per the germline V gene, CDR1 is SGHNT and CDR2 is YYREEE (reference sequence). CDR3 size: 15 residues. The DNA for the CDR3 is TGTGCCAGCAGGGAGGGACTTCCCTCCTACAATGAGCAGCTCTTC. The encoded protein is CASREGLPSYNEQLF.

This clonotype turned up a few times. CDR3 residues: CASRMTGVNTGELFF. The CDR3 DNA reads TGTGCCAGTAGGATGACAGGGGTTAACACCGGGGAGCTGTTTTTT. The chain is built from TRBV19 and TRBJ2-2; 8 bases are a match to TRBD1. CDR3 length: 15 amino acids. Trimming cost V 6 bases and J 2 bases; bases outside gene matches: 5. Germline V gene sequence: CDR1 LNHDA, CDR2 SQIVND (reference sequence).

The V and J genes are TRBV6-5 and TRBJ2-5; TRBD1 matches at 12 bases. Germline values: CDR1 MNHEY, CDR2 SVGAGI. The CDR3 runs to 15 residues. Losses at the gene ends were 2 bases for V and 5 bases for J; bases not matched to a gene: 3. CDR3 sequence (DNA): TGTGCCAGCAGTTACCTGGGACAGGGGGCCGAGACCCAGTACTTC. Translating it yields CASSYLGQGAETQYF.

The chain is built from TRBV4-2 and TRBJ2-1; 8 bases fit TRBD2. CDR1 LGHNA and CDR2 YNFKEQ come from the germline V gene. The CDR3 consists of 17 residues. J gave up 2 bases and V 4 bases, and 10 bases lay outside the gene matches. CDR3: CASSLLSREATYNEQFF. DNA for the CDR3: TGTGCCAGCAGCCTCCTGTCGCGGGAGGCCACCTACAATGAGCAGTTCTTC.

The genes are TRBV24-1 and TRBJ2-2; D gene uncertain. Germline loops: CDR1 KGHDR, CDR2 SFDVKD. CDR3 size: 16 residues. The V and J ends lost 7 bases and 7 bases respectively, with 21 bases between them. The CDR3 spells CATSQGYRSQLGELFF. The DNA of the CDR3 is TGTGCCACCAGCCAAGGGTATAGGTCCCAACTCGGGGAGCTGTTTTTT.